The 11 T cell receptor beta chains below were found in one sample sequenced in a study of T cell responses to AZD1222 COVID-19 vaccine. The table came from immunoSEQ multiplex PCR; TCRdb's copy has only in-frame clones and leaves some out. The sample lists 180,000 or so clones, 80% to 95% occurring once. The material was peripheral blood, obtained 28 days after the second AZD1222 dose. Receptors originate from an adult who received the AZD1222 COVID-19 vaccine.

The V call is TRBV5-8, the J call TRBJ2-6; weak D call: TRBD1 (5 bases). Germline CDR1 SGHTS, CDR2 YDEGEE. Trimming took off 7 bases at V and 0 bases at J, with 14 bases between the two ends. CDR3 length: 16 amino acids. The CDR3, as DNA: TGTGCCAGCGGGCAGGGTCATATCTCTGGGGCCAACGTCCTGACTTTC. Encoded protein: CASGQGHISGANVLTF.

The chain employs TRBV5-1 and TRBJ2-3; the D is unclear. Germline CDR1 SGHRS, CDR2 YFSETQ. The CDR3 totals 13 residues. V lost 0 bases, J lost 2 bases, and 4 bases lay in between. CDR3 DNA sequence: TGCGCCAGCAGCTTGGGATACACAGATACGCAGTATTTT. It translates to CASSLGYTDTQYF. The variable domain in full, with the rest retrieved from reference TRBV5-1 and TRBJ2-3, is KAGVTQTPRYLIKTRGQQVTLSCSPISGHRSVSWYQQTPGQGLQFLFEYFSETQRNKGNFPGRFSGRQFSNSRSEMNVSTLELGDSALYLCASSLGYTDTQYFGPGTRLTVL.

The J gene is TRBJ1-5, the V gene TRBV27; D is possibly TRBD1 (5 bases). The CDR3 extends over 14 amino acids. Germline V gene data show CDR1 as MNHEY and CDR2 as SMNVEV (reference sequence). Trimming took off 8 bases at V and 7 bases at J, with 18 bases between the two ends. CDR3 residues: CASGVQGVGQPQHF. CDR3 nucleotides: TGTGCCAGCGGAGTCCAGGGAGTTGGGCAGCCCCAGCATTTT.

V gene TRBV5-1 combines with J gene TRBJ1-6; the D gene is possibly TRBD1 (6 bases). Germline assignment: CDR1 SGHRS and CDR2 YFSETQ. V shed 4 bases and J shed 9 bases, with 20 bases lying between them. The CDR3 runs 16 residues. CDR3 in amino acids: CASSGGGIGGSSPLHF. DNA of the CDR3: TGCGCCAGCAGCGGAGGGGGAATCGGTGGCAGTTCACCCCTCCACTTT.

The rearrangement uses TRBV19 and TRBJ1-5; tentative D call: TRBD1 (6 bases). The V end was cut by 7 bases, the J end by 5 bases, with 24 bases between. Germline-derived CDR1 and CDR2 are LNHDA and SQIVND (reference sequence). The CDR3 consists of 17 residues. The CDR3 loop reads CASNSRGRASKDQPQHF. CDR3 nucleotides: TGTGCCAGTAATTCCCGGGGGCGGGCGTCCAAGGATCAGCCCCAGCATTTT.

This clone was seen once. The chain links TRBV7-6 to TRBJ2-5; 7 nucleotides agree with TRBD2. The CDR3 loop spans 15 amino acids. V lost 1 base and J lost 2; bases outside the gene matches: 4. CDR1 and CDR2 from the germline V gene are SGHVS and FNYEAQ. CDR3 amino acids: CASSLDPGGQETQYF. CDR3 sequence (DNA): TGTGCCAGCAGCTTAGATCCGGGGGGTCAAGAGACCCAGTACTTC.

The chain employs TRBV19 and TRBJ1-5, with unresolved D. V was shortened by 6 bases and J by 4 bases, with 13 bases between the two germline ends. CDR1 is LNHDA and CDR2 is SQIVND in the germline V gene (reference sequence). The CDR3 extends over 14 amino acids. CDR3 DNA sequence: TGTGCCAGTAGCTCCCCCTGGGAGAATCAGCCCCAGCATTTT. Its protein product is CASSSPWENQPQHF.

V is TRBV13 and J is TRBJ1-5; 8 nucleotides align to TRBD1. Germline V gene data show CDR1 as PRHDT and CDR2 as FYEKMQ (reference sequence). V was clipped by 0 bases and J by 5 bases; unmatched bases: 3. This CDR3 has 15 amino acids. This chain's CDR3 is CASSLGRGPDQPQHF. The CDR3, as DNA: TGTGCCAGCAGCTTAGGCAGGGGGCCCGATCAGCCCCAGCATTTT. Full variable domain (outside the CDR3, taken from reference TRBV13 and TRBJ1-5): AAGVIQSPRHLIKEKRETATLKCYPIPRHDTVYWYQQGPGQDPQFLISFYEKMQSDKGSIPDRFSAQQFSDYHSELNMSSLELGDSALYFCASSLGRGPDQPQHFGDGTRLSIL.

The V call is TRBV20-1, the J call TRBJ2-6; D is undetermined. The CDR3 runs 10 residues. V shed 6 bases and J shed 8 bases, with 5 bases lying between them. Germline-derived CDR1 and CDR2 are DFQATT and SNEGSKA (reference sequence). CDR3 residues: CSAETNVLTF. The CDR3 coding sequence is TGCAGTGCGGAAACCAACGTCCTGACTTTC.

V and J are TRBV29-1 and TRBJ1-1; possible D gene TRBD1, 5 bases. The V end was cut by 5 bases, the J end by 0 bases, with 13 bases between. The length of the CDR3 is 14 residues. The germline V gene has CDR1 SQVTM and CDR2 ANQGSEA. The CDR3 sequence: CSVRTQGMNTEAFF. The CDR3 DNA reads as TGCAGCGTTAGGACTCAGGGCATGAACACTGAAGCTTTCTTT.

This sequence joins TRBV28 and TRBJ1-2; possible D gene TRBD1, 6 bases. Trimming cost V 4 bases and J 2 bases, with 17 bases left between them. CDR3 length: 16 amino acids. The germline V gene has CDR1 MDHEN and CDR2 SYDVKM. The chain's CDR3 is CASSYGGQGINYGYTF. DNA for the CDR3: TGTGCCAGCAGTTATGGGGGCCAGGGTATAAACTATGGCTACACCTTC.